A single sample is the source of the 12 T cell receptor beta chains below, sequenced in a study of control samples from healthy donors and cancer patients. The repertoire was sequenced with immunoSEQ multiplex PCR; TCRdb's copy has only in-frame clones and lacks some. The top ten hold 14% of the sample, which has roughly 160,000 clones, 94% seen once. Specimen: PBMCs. The receptors shown here come from a man aged 55 to 69 with colorectal cancer.

The chain recombines TRBV11-2 with TRBJ2-3; D is perhaps TRBD1 or TRBD2 (6 bases each). The CDR3 totals 16 residues. Germline V CDR1 and CDR2: SGHAT, FQNNGV. V was shortened by 5 bases and J by 1 base, with 16 bases between the two germline ends. The CDR3 loop is CASSIPRGVRTDTQYF. The CDR3 DNA reads as TGTGCCAGCAGCATACCAAGGGGGGTCCGCACAGATACGCAGTATTTT.

The chain joins TRBV6-5 to TRBJ2-1; 8 bases fit TRBD2. CDR3 length: 16 residues. J gave up 9 bases and V 0 bases, and 10 bases lay outside the gene matches. Germline loops: CDR1 MNHEY, CDR2 SVGAGI. The CDR3 DNA follows: TGTGCCAGCAGTTACTCGACCAGCGGGGGATCCAGTGAGCAGTTCTTC. The encoded protein is CASSYSTSGGSSEQFF.

This chain connects TRBV7-9 to TRBJ2-1, with D possibly called TRBD1 or TRBD2 (6 bases each). Germline CDR1 SEHNR, CDR2 FQNEAQ (reference sequence). V shed 7 bases and J shed 8 bases, with 18 bases lying between them. This CDR3 region has 14 residues. Here the CDR3 reads CASTLGGLIDEQFF. DNA for the CDR3: TGTGCCAGCACCCTTGGGGGGCTTATCGATGAGCAGTTCTTC.

On this clone itself: The junction departs from germline at one end; a sequencing error may be responsible. This rearrangement joins TRBV5-1 to TRBJ2-1; 8 bases line up with TRBD1. Per the germline V gene, CDR1 is SGHRS and CDR2 is YFSETQ. The CDR3 extends over 15 amino acids. CDR3 region: CASSLGQVTYKEQFF. CDR3 coding DNA: TGCGCCAGCAGCCTGGGACAGGTAACTTACAAAGAGCAGTTCTTC.

The chain is built from TRBV9 and TRBJ2-7; D assignment may be TRBD1 or TRBD2 (5 bases each). Germline V gene sequence: CDR1 SGDLS, CDR2 YYNGEE. The CDR3 consists of 15 residues. Trimming stripped 3 bases from V and 2 bases from J, with 15 bases between. CDR3 sequence: CASSESRGVTYEQYF. The CDR3 DNA reads as TGTGCCAGCAGCGAGAGTCGAGGGGTTACCTACGAGCAGTACTTC.

J is TRBJ2-1 and V is TRBV18, with D perhaps TRBD2 (5 bases). Germline V gene lookup returns CDR1 KGHSH and CDR2 LQKENI. The V and J ends lost 3 bases and 8 bases respectively, with 11 bases between them. This CDR3 has 13 residues. CDR3 sequence: CASSPGSGDEQFF. For the CDR3, the DNA is TGTGCCAGCTCACCCGGGTCCGGGGATGAGCAGTTCTTC.

This clone was found once. The chain has TRBV5-1 and TRBJ2-3; 7 bases align to TRBD2. CDR1 and CDR2 from the germline V gene are SGHRS and YFSETQ. V shed 0 bases, J shed 5 bases, and the junction held 6 bases outside the gene matches. The CDR3 is made up of 15 amino acids. Here the CDR3 reads CASSLEAAGVDTQYF. The DNA for the CDR3 is TGCGCCAGCAGCTTGGAGGCTGCGGGGGTAGATACGCAGTATTTT. Complete variable domain (other parts from reference TRBV5-1 and TRBJ2-3): KAGVTQTPRYLIKTRGQQVTLSCSPISGHRSVSWYQQTPGQGLQFLFEYFSETQRNKGNFPGRFSGRQFSNSRSEMNVSTLELGDSALYLCASSLEAAGVDTQYFGPGTRLTVL.

V is TRBV9 and J is TRBJ2-7; no definite D call. Per the germline V gene, CDR1 is SGDLS and CDR2 is YYNGEE. V lost 0 bases and J 1 base, leaving 11 bases between the germline ends. CDR3 size: 15 residues. The DNA of the CDR3 is TGTGCCAGCAGCGTAGAGTGGTCCCCTTCCTACGAGCAGTACTTC. Amino acid sequence: CASSVEWSPSYEQYF.

This clone was recorded only once. The rearrangement links TRBV30 to TRBJ1-2, with unresolved D. The V gene lost 2 bases and the J gene lost 7 bases, with 17 bases spanning the gap. Germline loops: CDR1 GTSNPN, CDR2 SVGIG (reference sequence). CDR3 size: 14 residues. For the CDR3, the DNA is TGTGCCTGGAGTTTGACGTATTTTGGCGGTGGCTACACCTTC. Its translation is CAWSLTYFGGGYTF. Combining the CDR3 with reference TRBV30 and TRBJ1-2 gives the whole variable domain SQTIHQWPATLVQPVGSPLSLECTVEGTSNPNLYWYRQAAGRGLQLLFYSVGIGQISSEVPQNLSASRPQDRQFILSSKKLLLSDSGFYLCAWSLTYFGGGYTFGSGTRLTVV.

The chain links TRBV2 to TRBJ2-1; perhaps TRBD1 as D (6 bases). The CDR3 runs 17 residues. CDR1 SNHLY and CDR2 FYNNEI come from the germline V gene. V was pared by 4 bases and J by 5 bases, with 21 bases between. The chain's CDR3 is CASSGVPDRTQNNEQFF. The CDR3 bases are TGTGCCAGCAGTGGCGTACCAGACAGGACCCAAAACAATGAGCAGTTCTTC.

The V gene is TRBV18, the J gene TRBJ2-3; tentatively, D is TRBD1 or TRBD2 (6 bases each). The length of the CDR3 is 15 residues. Germline CDR1 is KGHSH and CDR2 is LQKENI. With 3 bases removed from V and 2 bases from J, the gap between germline ends came to 12 bases. The CDR3 DNA sequence: TGTGCCAGCTCACCGCCGGGGGCATCCACAGATACGCAGTATTTT. Protein: CASSPPGASTDTQYF.

The J gene is TRBJ2-5, the V gene TRBV19, with D possibly being TRBD1 (7 bases). The ends were cut back, 8 bases at V and 1 base at J, with 11 bases in the middle. Germline V lookup: CDR1 LNHDA, CDR2 SQIVND (reference sequence). The CDR3 has 13 amino acids. CDR3 nucleotides: TGTGCCAGTTGCGGGGACAGCCAAGAGACCCAGTACTTC. Protein: CASCGDSQETQYF.